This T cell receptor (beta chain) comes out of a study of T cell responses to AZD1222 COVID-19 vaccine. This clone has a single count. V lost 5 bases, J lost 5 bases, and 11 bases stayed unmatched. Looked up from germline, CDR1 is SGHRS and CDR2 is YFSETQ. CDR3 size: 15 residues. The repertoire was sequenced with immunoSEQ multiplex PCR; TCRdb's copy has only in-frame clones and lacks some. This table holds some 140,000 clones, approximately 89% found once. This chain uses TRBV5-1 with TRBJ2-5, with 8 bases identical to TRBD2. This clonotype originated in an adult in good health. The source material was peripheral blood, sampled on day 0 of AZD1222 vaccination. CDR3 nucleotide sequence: TGCGCCAGCAGGACCGGGACTAGGGGCGGGGAGACCCAGTACTTC. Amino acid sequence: CASRTGTRGGETQYF.